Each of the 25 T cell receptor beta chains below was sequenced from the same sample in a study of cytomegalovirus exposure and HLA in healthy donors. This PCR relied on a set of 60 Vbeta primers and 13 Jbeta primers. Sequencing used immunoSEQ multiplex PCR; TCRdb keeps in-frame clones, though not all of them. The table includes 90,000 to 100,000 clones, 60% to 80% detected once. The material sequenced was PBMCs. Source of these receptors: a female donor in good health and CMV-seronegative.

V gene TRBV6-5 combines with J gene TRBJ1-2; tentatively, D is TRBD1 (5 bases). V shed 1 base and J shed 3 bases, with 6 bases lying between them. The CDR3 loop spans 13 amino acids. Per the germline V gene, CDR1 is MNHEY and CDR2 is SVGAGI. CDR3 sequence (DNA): TGTGCCAGCAGTTACTGGGGGGACTATGGCTACACCTTC. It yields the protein CASSYWGDYGYTF.

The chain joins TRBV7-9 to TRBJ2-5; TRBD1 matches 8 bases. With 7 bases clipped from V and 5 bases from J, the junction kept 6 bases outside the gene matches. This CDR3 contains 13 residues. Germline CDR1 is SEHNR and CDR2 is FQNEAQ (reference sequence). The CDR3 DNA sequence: TGTGCCAGCAACTTCAGGGGGCGTGAGACCCAGTACTTC. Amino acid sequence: CASNFRGRETQYF.

The CDR3 protein is CASSPGRARGKLFF. Written as DNA, the CDR3 is TGTGCCAGCAGCCCTGGGAGGGCCCGGGGAAAACTGTTTTTT. This chain joins TRBV13 and TRBJ1-4; D is unresolved. The CDR3 has 14 amino acids. Per germline, CDR1 PRHDT and CDR2 FYEKMQ (reference sequence). V dropped 5 bases and J dropped 10 bases, with 17 bases sitting between them.

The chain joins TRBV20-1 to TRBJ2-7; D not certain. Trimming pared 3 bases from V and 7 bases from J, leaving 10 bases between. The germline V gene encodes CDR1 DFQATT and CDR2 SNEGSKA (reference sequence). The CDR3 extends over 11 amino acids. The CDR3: CSASPRVEQYF. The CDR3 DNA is TGCAGTGCTAGCCCCCGGGTTGAGCAGTACTTC.

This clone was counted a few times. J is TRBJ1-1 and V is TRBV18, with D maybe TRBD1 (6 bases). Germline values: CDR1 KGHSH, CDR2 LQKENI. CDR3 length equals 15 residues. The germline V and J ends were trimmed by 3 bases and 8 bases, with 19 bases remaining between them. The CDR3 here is CASSPPWPGETEAFF. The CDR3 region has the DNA TGTGCCAGCTCACCCCCGTGGCCAGGGGAAACGGAAGCTTTCTTT.

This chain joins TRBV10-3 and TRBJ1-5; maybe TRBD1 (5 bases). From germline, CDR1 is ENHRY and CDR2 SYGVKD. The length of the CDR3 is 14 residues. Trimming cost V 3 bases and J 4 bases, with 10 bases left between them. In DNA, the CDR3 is TGTGCCATCAGTGAACAGGTTGGGAATCAGCCCCAGCATTTT. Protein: CAISEQVGNQPQHF.

CDR3 loop: CASSIRSGANYGYTF. The CDR3 coding sequence is TGTGCCAGTAGTATACGATCAGGGGCCAACTATGGCTACACCTTC. The chain carries TRBV19 and TRBJ1-2, with D possibly TRBD1 on 6 matching bases. Germline values: CDR1 LNHDA, CDR2 SQIVND (reference sequence). The CDR3 is made up of 15 amino acids. Between the trimmed V and J ends, which lost 2 bases and 2 bases, there was a span of 12 bases.

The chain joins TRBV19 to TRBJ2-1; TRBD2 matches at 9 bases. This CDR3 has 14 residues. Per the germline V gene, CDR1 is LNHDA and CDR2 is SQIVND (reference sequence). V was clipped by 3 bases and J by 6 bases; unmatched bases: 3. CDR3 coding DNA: TGTGCCAGTAGTATCCTAGCGGGGACCAATGAGCAGTTCTTC. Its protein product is CASSILAGTNEQFF.

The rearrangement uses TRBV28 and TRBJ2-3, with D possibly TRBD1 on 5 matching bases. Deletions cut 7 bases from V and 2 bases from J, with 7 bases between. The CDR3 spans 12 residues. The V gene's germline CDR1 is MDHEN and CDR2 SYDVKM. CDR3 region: CASNRSTDTQYF. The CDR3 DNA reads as TGTGCCAGCAACAGGTCCACAGATACGCAGTATTTT.

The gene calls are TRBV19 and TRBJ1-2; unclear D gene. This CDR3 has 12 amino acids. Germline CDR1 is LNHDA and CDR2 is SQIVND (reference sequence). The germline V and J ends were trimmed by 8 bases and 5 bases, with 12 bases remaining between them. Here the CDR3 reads CASARGLYGYTF. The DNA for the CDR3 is TGTGCCAGTGCAAGAGGCTTGTATGGCTACACCTTC. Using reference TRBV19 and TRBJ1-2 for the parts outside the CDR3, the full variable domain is DGGITQSPKYLFRKEGQNVTLSCEQNLNHDAMYWYRQDPGQGLRLIYYSQIVNDFQKGDIAEGYSVSREKKESFPLTVTSAQKNPTAFYLCASARGLYGYTFGSGTRLTVV.

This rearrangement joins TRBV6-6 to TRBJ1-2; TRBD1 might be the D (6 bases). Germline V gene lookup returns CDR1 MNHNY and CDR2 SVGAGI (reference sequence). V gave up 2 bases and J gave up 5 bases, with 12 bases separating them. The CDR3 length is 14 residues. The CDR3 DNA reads TGTGCCAGCAGTTACGCAGGGGAAGGGTATGGCTACACCTTC. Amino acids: CASSYAGEGYGYTF.

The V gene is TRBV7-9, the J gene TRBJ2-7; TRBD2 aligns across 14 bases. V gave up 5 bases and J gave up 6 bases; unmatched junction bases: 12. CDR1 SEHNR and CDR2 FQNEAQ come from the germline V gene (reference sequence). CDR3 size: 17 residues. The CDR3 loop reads CASSLGTSGSGTSEQYF. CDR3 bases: TGTGCCAGCAGCCTCGGGACTAGCGGGAGCGGTACGAGCGAGCAGTACTTC.

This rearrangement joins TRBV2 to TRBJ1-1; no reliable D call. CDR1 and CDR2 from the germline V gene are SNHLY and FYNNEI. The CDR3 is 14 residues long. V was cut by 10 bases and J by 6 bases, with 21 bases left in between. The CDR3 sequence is CATRWEPESSEAFF. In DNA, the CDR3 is TGTGCCACAAGGTGGGAGCCAGAGAGCTCTGAAGCTTTCTTT.

The CDR3 loop reads CASSQEGPARTQYF. The CDR3 DNA follows: TGCGCCAGCAGCCAAGAGGGTCCGGCCCGGACTCAGTACTTC. The gene calls are TRBV4-3 and TRBJ2-5; weak D call: TRBD2 (5 bases). V lost 0 bases to trimming and J lost 11 bases, with 16 bases between them. Germline V CDR1 and CDR2: LGHNA, YSLEER. The CDR3 is 14 amino acids.

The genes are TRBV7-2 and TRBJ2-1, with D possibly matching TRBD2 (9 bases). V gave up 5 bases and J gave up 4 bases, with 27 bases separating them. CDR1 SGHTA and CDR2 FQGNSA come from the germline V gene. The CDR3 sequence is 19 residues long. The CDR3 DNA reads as TGTGCCAGCAGCCCCGGACAGGGTTTAGGGCGGGGGGGATACAATGAGCAGTTCTTC. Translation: CASSPGQGLGRGGYNEQFF.

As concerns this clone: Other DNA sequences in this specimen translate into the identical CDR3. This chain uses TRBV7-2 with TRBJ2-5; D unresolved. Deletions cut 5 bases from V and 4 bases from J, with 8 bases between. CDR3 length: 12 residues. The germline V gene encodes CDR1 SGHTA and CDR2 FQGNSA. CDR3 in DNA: TGTGCCAGCAGCCCTATTGGAGAGACCCAGTACTTC. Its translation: CASSPIGETQYF.

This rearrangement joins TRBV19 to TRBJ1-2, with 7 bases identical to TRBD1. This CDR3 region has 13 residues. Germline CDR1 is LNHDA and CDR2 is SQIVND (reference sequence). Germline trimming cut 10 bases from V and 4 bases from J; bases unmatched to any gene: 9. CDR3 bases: TGTGCCACGGAGCGACAGGGTGGCTATGGCTACACCTTC. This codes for CATERQGGYGYTF. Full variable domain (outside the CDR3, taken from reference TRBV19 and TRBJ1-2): DGGITQSPKYLFRKEGQNVTLSCEQNLNHDAMYWYRQDPGQGLRLIYYSQIVNDFQKGDIAEGYSVSREKKESFPLTVTSAQKNPTAFYLCATERQGGYGYTFGSGTRLTVV.

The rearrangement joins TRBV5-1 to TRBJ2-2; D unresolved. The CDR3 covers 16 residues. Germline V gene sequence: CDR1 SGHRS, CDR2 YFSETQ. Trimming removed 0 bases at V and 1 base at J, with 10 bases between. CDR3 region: CASSLATVMNTGELFF. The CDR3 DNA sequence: TGCGCCAGCAGCTTGGCCACGGTCATGAACACCGGGGAGCTGTTTTTT.

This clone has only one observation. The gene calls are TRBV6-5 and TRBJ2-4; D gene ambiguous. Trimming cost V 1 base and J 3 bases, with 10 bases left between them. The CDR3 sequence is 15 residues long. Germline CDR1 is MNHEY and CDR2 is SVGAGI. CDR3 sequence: CASSYLQINKNIQYF. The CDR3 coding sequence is TGTGCCAGCAGTTACTTACAGATTAACAAAAACATTCAGTACTTC.

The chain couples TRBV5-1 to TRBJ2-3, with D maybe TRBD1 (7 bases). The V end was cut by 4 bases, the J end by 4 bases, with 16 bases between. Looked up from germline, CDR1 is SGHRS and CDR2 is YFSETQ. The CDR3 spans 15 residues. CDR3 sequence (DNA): TGCGCCAGCAGCAGTCCAGGGGGGAGCGCAGATACGCAGTATTTT. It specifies CASSSPGGSADTQYF. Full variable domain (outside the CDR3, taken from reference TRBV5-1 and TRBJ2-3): KAGVTQTPRYLIKTRGQQVTLSCSPISGHRSVSWYQQTPGQGLQFLFEYFSETQRNKGNFPGRFSGRQFSNSRSEMNVSTLELGDSALYLCASSSPGGSADTQYFGPGTRLTVL.

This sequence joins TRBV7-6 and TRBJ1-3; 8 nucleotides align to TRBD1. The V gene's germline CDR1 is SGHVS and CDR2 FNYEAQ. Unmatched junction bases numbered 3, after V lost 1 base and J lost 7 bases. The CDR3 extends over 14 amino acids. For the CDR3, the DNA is TGTGCCAGCAGCTTAGGGACAGGGCGGAACACCATATATTTT. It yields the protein CASSLGTGRNTIYF.

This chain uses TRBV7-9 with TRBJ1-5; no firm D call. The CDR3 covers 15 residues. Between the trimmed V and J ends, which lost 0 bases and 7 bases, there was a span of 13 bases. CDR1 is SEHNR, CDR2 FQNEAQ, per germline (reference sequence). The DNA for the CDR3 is TGTGCCAGCAGCTTAGCGTCGGGTGGAGGCCAGCCCCAGCATTTT. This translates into CASSLASGGGQPQHF.

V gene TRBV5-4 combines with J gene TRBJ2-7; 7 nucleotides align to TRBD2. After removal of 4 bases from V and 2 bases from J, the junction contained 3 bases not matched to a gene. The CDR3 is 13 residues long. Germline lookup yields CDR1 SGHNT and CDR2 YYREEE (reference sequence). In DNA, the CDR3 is TGTGCCAGCAGCACCGGGACTACCTACGAGCAGTACTTC. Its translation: CASSTGTTYEQYF.

CDR3 residues: CASSLRGSRPYEQYF. The CDR3 DNA reads TGTGCCAGCAGCTTACGGGGATCCCGGCCCTACGAGCAGTACTTC. This rearrangement joins TRBV7-3 to TRBJ2-7; D is perhaps TRBD2 (5 bases). V was pared by 2 bases and J by 2 bases, with 13 bases between. Germline loops: CDR1 SGHTA, CDR2 FQGTGA. The CDR3 has 15 amino acids.

CDR3 nucleotide sequence: TGTGCCAGCAGGGAAGGGGCGCGAGAAAAACTGTTTTTT. Translation: CASREGAREKLFF. The chain is built from TRBV7-9 and TRBJ1-4, with D possibly TRBD1 on 5 matching bases. CDR1 and CDR2 from the germline V gene are SEHNR and FQNEAQ (reference sequence). There are 13 residues in the CDR3. V gave up 6 bases and J gave up 8 bases, with 13 bases separating them. Full variable domain (missing parts from reference TRBV7-9 and TRBJ1-4): DTGVSQNPRHKITKRGQNVTFRCDPISEHNRLYWYRQTLGQGPEFLTYFQNEAQLEKSRLLSDRFSAERPKGSFSTLEIQRTEQGDSAMYLCASREGAREKLFFGSGTQLSVL.